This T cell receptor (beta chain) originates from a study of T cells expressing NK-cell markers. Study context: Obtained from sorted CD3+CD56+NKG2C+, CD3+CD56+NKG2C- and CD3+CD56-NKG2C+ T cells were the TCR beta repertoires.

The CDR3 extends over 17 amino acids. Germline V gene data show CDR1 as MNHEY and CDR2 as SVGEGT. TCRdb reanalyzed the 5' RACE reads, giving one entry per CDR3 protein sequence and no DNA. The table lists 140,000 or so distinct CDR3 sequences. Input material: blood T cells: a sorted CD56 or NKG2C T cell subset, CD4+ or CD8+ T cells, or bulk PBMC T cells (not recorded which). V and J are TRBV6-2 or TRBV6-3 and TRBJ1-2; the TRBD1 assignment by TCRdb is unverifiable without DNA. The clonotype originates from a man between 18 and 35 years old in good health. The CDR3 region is CASSYSGRDRGDYGYTF.